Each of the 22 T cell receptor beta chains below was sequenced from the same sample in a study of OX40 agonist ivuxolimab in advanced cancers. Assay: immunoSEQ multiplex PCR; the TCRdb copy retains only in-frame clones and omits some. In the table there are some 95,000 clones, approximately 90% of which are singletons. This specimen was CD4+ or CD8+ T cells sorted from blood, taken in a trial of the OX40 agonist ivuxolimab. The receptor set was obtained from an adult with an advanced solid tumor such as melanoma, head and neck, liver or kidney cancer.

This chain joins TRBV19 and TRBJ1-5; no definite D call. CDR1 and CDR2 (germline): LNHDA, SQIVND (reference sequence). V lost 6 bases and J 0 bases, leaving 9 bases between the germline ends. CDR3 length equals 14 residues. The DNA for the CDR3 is TGTGCCAGTAGCCAGGCCCTTAGCAATCAGCCCCAGCATTTT. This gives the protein CASSQALSNQPQHF.

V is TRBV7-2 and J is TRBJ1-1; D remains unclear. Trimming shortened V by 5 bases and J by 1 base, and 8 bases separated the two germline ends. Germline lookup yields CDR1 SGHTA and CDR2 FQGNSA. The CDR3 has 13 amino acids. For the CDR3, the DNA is TGTGCCAGCAGCACCCAGAGGAACACTGAAGCTTTCTTT. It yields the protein CASSTQRNTEAFF.

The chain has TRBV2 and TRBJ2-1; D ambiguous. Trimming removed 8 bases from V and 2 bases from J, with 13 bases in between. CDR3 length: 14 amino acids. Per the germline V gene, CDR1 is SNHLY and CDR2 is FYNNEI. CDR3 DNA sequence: TGTGCCAGCGGCGCAGAAGCCGCCTACAATGAGCAGTTCTTC. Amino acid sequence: CASGAEAAYNEQFF.

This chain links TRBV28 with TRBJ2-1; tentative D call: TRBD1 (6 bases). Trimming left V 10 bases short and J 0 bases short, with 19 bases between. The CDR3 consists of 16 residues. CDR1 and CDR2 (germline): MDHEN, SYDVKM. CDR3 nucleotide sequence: TGTGCCAACAGAACAGGGAACGGCGTCTCCTACAATGAGCAGTTCTTC. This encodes CANRTGNGVSYNEQFF.

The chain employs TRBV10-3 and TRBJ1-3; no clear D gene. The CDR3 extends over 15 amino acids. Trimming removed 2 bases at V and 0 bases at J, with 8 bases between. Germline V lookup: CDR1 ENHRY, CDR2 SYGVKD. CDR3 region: CAISEQPLSGNTIYF. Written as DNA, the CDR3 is TGTGCCATCAGTGAGCAGCCTCTCTCTGGAAACACCATATATTTT.

The CDR3 loop reads CASSLGQASYEQYV. CDR3 bases: TGTGCCAGCAGCCTCGGACAGGCTTCCTACGAGCAGTACGTC. V gene TRBV7-2 combines with J gene TRBJ2-7; 7 bases line up with TRBD1. Germline CDR1 reads SGHTA; CDR2 reads FQGNSA. The CDR3 is 14 residues long. Trimming at V came to 5 bases and at J to 1 base, leaving 5 bases not matched to a gene.

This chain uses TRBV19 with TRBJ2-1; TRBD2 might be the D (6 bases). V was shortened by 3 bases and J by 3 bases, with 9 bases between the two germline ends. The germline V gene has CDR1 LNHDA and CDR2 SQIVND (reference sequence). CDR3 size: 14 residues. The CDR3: CASSIGGNYNEQFF. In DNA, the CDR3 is TGTGCCAGTAGTATTGGAGGGAACTACAATGAGCAGTTCTTC.

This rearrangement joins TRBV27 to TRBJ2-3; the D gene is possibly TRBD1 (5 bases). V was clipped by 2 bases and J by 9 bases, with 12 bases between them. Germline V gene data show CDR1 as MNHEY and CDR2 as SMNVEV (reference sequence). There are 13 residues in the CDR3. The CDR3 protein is CASSLKGWETQYF. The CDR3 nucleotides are TGTGCCAGCAGTTTAAAGGGGTGGGAAACGCAGTATTTT.

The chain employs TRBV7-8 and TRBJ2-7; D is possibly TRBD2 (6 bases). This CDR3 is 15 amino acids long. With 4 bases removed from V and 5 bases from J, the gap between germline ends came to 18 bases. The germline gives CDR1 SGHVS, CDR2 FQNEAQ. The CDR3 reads CASSSVQGGLHEQYV. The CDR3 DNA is TGTGCCAGCAGCTCCGTCCAGGGAGGTTTGCACGAGCAGTACGTC.

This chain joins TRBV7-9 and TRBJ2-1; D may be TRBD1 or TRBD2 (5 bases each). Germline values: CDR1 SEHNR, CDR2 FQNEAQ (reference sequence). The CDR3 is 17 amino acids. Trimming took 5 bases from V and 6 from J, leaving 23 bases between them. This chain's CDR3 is CASSPGPGGVGTNEQFF. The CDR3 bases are TGTGCCAGCAGCCCCGGCCCAGGCGGAGTTGGGACCAATGAGCAGTTCTTC.

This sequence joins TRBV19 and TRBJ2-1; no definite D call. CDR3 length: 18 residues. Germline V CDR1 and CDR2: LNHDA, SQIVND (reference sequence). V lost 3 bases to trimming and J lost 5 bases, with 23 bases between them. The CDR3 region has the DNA TGTGCCAGTAGTATTCCCGCTTACACGACCGCAATCAACAATGAGCAGTTCTTC. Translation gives CASSIPAYTTAINNEQFF.

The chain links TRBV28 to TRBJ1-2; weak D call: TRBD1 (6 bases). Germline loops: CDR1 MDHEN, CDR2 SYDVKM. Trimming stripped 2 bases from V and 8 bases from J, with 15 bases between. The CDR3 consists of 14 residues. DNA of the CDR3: TGTGCCAGCAGTTTAGGCAGAGGGGGAGTGGGCTACACCTTC. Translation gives CASSLGRGGVGYTF.

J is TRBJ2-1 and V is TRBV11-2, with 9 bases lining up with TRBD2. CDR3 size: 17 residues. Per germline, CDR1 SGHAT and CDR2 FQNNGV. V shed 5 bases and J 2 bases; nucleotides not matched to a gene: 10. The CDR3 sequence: CASSQRGGRGTYNEQFF. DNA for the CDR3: TGTGCCAGCAGCCAAAGGGGCGGGAGGGGCACCTACAATGAGCAGTTCTTC. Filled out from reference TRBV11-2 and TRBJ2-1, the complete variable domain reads EAGVAQSPRYKIIEKRQSVAFWCNPISGHATLYWYQQILGQGPKLLIQFQNNGVVDDSQLPKDRFSAERLKGVDSTLKIQPAKLEDSAVYLCASSQRGGRGTYNEQFFGPGTRLTVL.

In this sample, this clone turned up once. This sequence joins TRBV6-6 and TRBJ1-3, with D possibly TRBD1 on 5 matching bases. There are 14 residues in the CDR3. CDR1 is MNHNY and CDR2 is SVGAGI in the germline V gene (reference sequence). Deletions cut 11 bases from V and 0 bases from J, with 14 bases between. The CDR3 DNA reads TGTGCCGGGGGGGAGGGGTCCTCTGGAAACACCATATATTTT. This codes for CAGGEGSSGNTIYF.

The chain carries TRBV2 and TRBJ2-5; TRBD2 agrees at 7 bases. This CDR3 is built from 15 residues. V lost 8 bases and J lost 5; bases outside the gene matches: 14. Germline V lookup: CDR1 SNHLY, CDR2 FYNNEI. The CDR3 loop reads CASWGGSARWETQYF. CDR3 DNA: TGTGCCAGCTGGGGAGGGAGCGCAAGGTGGGAGACCCAGTACTTC.

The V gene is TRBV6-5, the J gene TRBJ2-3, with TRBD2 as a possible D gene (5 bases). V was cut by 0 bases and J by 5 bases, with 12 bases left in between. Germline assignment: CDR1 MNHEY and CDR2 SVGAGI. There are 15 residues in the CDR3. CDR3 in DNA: TGTGCCAGCAGTTACTCATGGGAGCAGAAAGATACGCAGTATTTT. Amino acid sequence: CASSYSWEQKDTQYF.

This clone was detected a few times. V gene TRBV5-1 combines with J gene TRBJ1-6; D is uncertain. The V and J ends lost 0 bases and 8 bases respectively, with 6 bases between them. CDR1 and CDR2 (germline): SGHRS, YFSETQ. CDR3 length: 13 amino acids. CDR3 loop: CASSLERDSPLHF. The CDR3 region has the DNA TGCGCCAGCAGCTTGGAAAGGGATTCACCCCTCCACTTT.

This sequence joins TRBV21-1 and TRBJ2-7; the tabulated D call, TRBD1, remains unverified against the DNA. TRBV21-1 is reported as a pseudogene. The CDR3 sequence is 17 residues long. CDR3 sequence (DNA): TGTGCCAGCTTGGACCACTTCCGGGGACAGGGTGACTACGAGCAGTACTTC. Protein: CASLDHFRGQGDYEQYF.

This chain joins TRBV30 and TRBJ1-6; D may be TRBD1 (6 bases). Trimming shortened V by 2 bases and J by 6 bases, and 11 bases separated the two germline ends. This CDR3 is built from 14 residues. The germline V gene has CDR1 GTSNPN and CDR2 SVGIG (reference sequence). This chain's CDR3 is CAWSLGGSNSPLHF. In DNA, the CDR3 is TGTGCCTGGAGTCTAGGGGGGTCTAATTCACCCCTCCACTTT.

The CDR3 DNA follows: TGCGCCAGCAGCTTGGACGGGAGTAGTGAAAAACTGTTTTTT. Encoded protein: CASSLDGSSEKLFF. The chain joins TRBV5-1 to TRBJ1-4; D remains unclear. The CDR3 is made up of 14 amino acids. V dropped 0 bases and J dropped 7 bases, with 10 bases sitting between them. The germline V gene encodes CDR1 SGHRS and CDR2 YFSETQ.

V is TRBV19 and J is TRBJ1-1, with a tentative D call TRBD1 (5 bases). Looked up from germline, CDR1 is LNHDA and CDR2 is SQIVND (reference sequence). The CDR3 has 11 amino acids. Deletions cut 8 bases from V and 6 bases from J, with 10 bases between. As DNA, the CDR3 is TGTGCCAGTCAGGGATTCGCTGAAGCTTTCTTT. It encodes CASQGFAEAFF. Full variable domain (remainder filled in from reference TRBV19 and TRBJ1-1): DGGITQSPKYLFRKEGQNVTLSCEQNLNHDAMYWYRQDPGQGLRLIYYSQIVNDFQKGDIAEGYSVSREKKESFPLTVTSAQKNPTAFYLCASQGFAEAFFGQGTRLTVV.

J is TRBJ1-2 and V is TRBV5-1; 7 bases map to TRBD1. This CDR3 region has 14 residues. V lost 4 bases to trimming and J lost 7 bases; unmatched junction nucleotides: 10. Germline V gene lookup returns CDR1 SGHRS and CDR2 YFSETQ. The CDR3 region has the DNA TGCGCCAGCAGCCCGCCGGGACAGCCGACTGGCTACACCTTC. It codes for CASSPPGQPTGYTF.